The entry that follows covers one T cell receptor (beta chain) sequence. Its specificity is unknown. Measured with immunoSEQ multiplex PCR; TCRdb has only the in-frame clones, and not every one. The data show approximately 140,000 clones, around nine tenths seen once. This CDR3 is 13 amino acids long. V lost 5 bases and J 3 bases, leaving 10 bases between the germline ends. The data stem from a study of T cell responses to AZD1222 COVID-19 vaccine. General observations from the study: The peak T cell response came first, and repertoires were sampled only after it. The donor group comprised mostly white British people and more females; the analysis possibly underestimated clonal diversity.

The genes are TRBV12-3 or TRBV12-4 and TRBJ1-1; D not certain. The starting material was peripheral blood, obtained on day 0 of AZD1222 vaccination. This receptor was identified in an adult in good health. The CDR3 DNA sequence: TGTGCCAGCAGTCCAGGAGGATACACTGAAGCTTTCTTT. Translated: CASSPGGYTEAFF.